A single sample is the source of the 24 T cell receptor beta chains below, sequenced in a study of T cells expressing NK-cell markers. TCRdb reanalyzed the 5' RACE reads and collapses them to one entry per CDR3 protein, without DNA. This repertoire includes about 460,000 distinct CDR3 sequences. The sample taken for sequencing was blood T cells: a sorted CD56 or NKG2C T cell subset, CD4+ or CD8+ T cells, or bulk PBMC T cells (not recorded which). These receptors were obtained from a woman aged 50 to 65 in good health.

The J gene is TRBJ1-6, the V gene TRBV12-3 or TRBV12-4; TCRdb reports TRBD1, a call that lacks DNA to check it against. This CDR3 spans 16 amino acids. CDR3 protein: CASSSPIKGGFSPLHF.

The chain carries TRBV29-1 and TRBJ2-3; TCRdb names TRBD1, which stays unverified in the absence of DNA. CDR1 is SQVTM, CDR2 ANQGSEA, per germline. The CDR3 extends over 15 amino acids. The CDR3 sequence is CSVEVDSGGTDTQYF.

The chain joins TRBV3-1 to TRBJ2-3; TCRdb returns TRBD2, unconfirmable since there is no DNA. CDR1 and CDR2 from the germline V gene are LGHDT and YNNKEL (reference sequence). The CDR3 runs to 15 residues. The CDR3 here is CASSSTSGNTDTQYF.

The chain carries TRBV4-1 and TRBJ1-4. The CDR3 extends over 16 amino acids. From germline, CDR1 is MGHRA and CDR2 YSYEKL. The CDR3 is CASSQEIGRVGEKLFF.

The J gene is TRBJ2-5, the V gene TRBV29-1; TCRdb proposes TRBD2, but this gene call is untestable without DNA. This CDR3 comprises 13 residues. Germline CDR1 SQVTM, CDR2 ANQGSEA. This CDR3 is CSVEGQRQETQYF.

The CDR3 sequence is CASSNTETQYF. This chain uses TRBV10-2 with TRBJ2-5. Germline CDR1 and CDR2: WSHSY and SAAADI. This CDR3 is 11 amino acids long.

V gene TRBV6-1 combines with J gene TRBJ2-5; absent DNA, TCRdb's TRBD2 call cannot be checked. CDR1 and CDR2 from the germline V gene are MNHNS and SASEGT. The CDR3 spans 12 residues. The CDR3 sequence: CASDSGRVTQYF.

The chain combines TRBV3-1 with TRBJ2-7. Germline assignment: CDR1 LGHDT and CDR2 YNNKEL (reference sequence). This CDR3 comprises 13 residues. CDR3 residues: CASSHRQIYEQYF.

The chain couples TRBV12-3 or TRBV12-4 to TRBJ2-1. This CDR3 has 15 amino acids. The CDR3 is CASSFDGSSYNEQFF.

The chain carries TRBV3-1 and TRBJ2-1; TCRdb indicates TRBD2, and absent DNA this call remains unverified. Per germline, CDR1 LGHDT and CDR2 YNNKEL (reference sequence). This CDR3 spans 16 amino acids. The CDR3 sequence is CASSPRGTSGSREQFF.

The chain is built from TRBV12-3 or TRBV12-4 and TRBJ2-5; without DNA, the TCRdb call of TRBD1 cannot be checked. The CDR3 is 13 amino acids. The CDR3 loop reads CASSRAGGETQYF.

The chain carries TRBV5-1 and TRBJ1-1; without DNA, the TCRdb call of TRBD1 cannot be checked. This CDR3 contains 14 residues. Germline values: CDR1 SGHRS, CDR2 YFSETQ. The CDR3 protein is CASSLTGEGTEAFF. Variable domain in full (rest from reference TRBV5-1 and TRBJ1-1): KAGVTQTPRYLIKTRGQQVTLSCSPISGHRSVSWYQQTPGQGLQFLFEYFSETQRNKGNFPGRFSGRQFSNSRSEMNVSTLELGDSALYLCASSLTGEGTEAFFGQGTRLTVV.

CDR3 in amino acids: CASSVGSGRNEQFF. The rearrangement uses TRBV2 and TRBJ2-1. In germline, CDR1 is SNHLY, CDR2 FYNNEI. This CDR3 contains 14 residues.

This chain links TRBV11-3 with TRBJ2-3; TCRdb selects TRBD2, and the lack of DNA leaves this call unchecked. The length of the CDR3 is 16 residues. Looked up from germline, CDR1 is SGHNT and CDR2 is YENEEA. The CDR3 here is CASSLETRISTDTQYF. The full variable domain, in which reference TRBV11-3 and TRBJ2-3 provide the parts outside the CDR3, is EAGVVQSPRYKIIEKKQPVAFWCNPISGHNTLYWYLQNLGQGPELLIRYENEEAVDDSQLPKDRFSAERLKGVDSTLKIQPAELGDSAVYLCASSLETRISTDTQYFGPGTRLTVL.

This chain connects TRBV12-3 or TRBV12-4 to TRBJ1-6; the D call of TRBD1 rests on TCRdb alone, since no DNA is present to check it. The CDR3 consists of 15 residues. CDR3 sequence reads: CASSFGQGVYSPLHF.

The CDR3 sequence: CASSYSATQYF. V is TRBV12-3 or TRBV12-4 and J is TRBJ2-3. The CDR3 is 11 residues long.

The chain joins TRBV3-1 to TRBJ1-3; the TRBD1 assignment by TCRdb is unverifiable without DNA. This CDR3 spans 16 amino acids. Germline V gives CDR1 LGHDT, CDR2 YNNKEL (reference sequence). CDR3 amino acids: CASSQFAPGAGNTIYF.

The chain carries TRBV20-1 and TRBJ2-1; TCRdb reports TRBD1, a call that lacks DNA to check it against. Germline V gives CDR1 DFQATT, CDR2 SNEGSKA (reference sequence). This CDR3 contains 13 residues. The CDR3 reads CSAPTTGYNEQFF.

The gene calls are TRBV6-1 and TRBJ1-5; without DNA, the TCRdb call of TRBD1 cannot be checked. The CDR3 sequence is 14 residues long. CDR1 is MNHNS, CDR2 SASEGT, per germline. The CDR3 sequence is CASRGTGVYQPQHF.

The chain carries TRBV20-1 and TRBJ1-2; TCRdb names TRBD1, which stays unverified in the absence of DNA. The CDR3 length is 13 residues. Germline values: CDR1 DFQATT, CDR2 SNEGSKA (reference sequence). The CDR3 protein is CSARDGTRDGYTF.

The genes are TRBV15 and TRBJ2-2; TCRdb reports TRBD2, a call that lacks DNA to check it against. Germline V gene data show CDR1 as LNHNV and CDR2 as YYDKDF (reference sequence). The CDR3 covers 14 residues. The CDR3 sequence: CATTRKRGYGELFF. Full variable domain (remainder filled in from reference TRBV15 and TRBJ2-2): DAMVIQNPRYQVTQFGKPVTLSCSQTLNHNVMYWYQQKSSQAPKLLFHYYDKDFNNEADTPDNFQSRRPNTSFCFLDIRSPGLGDTAMYLCATTRKRGYGELFFGEGSRLTVL.

The chain combines TRBV9 with TRBJ2-5; as DNA is missing, the TRBD2 call by TCRdb cannot be tested. The CDR3 loop spans 14 amino acids. Germline V lookup: CDR1 SGDLS, CDR2 YYNGEE. CDR3 residues: CASSVSSGSGTQYF.

This chain connects TRBV5-6 to TRBJ1-1. The germline gives CDR1 SGHDT, CDR2 YYEEEE. The CDR3 has 15 amino acids. The CDR3 spells CASSGNSVKNTEAFF.

This rearrangement joins TRBV10-3 to TRBJ1-4. CDR3 length equals 12 residues. Germline lookup yields CDR1 ENHRY and CDR2 SYGVKD. CDR3: CAISDDMGKLFF.